These 18 T cell receptor beta chains originate from one sample sequenced in a study of cytomegalovirus exposure and HLA in healthy donors. The PCR had 60 Vbeta and 13 Jbeta primers. Data came from immunoSEQ multiplex PCR; TCRdb stores just in-frame clones and leaves some out. The table records 100,000 to 120,000 clones, 78% of them present only once. Specimen: PBMCs. The receptors here all came from a man younger than 40 in good health and CMV-seronegative.

This clone was counted a few times. The chain combines TRBV4-3 with TRBJ2-4; TRBD1 aligns across 11 bases. The CDR3 loop spans 19 amino acids. J lost 0 bases, V lost 1 base, and 8 bases had no gene match. Germline CDR1 is LGHNA and CDR2 is YSLEER. As DNA, the CDR3 is TGCGCCAGCAGCCAAGTAGGGACAGGGGGAAAACTAGCCAAAAACATTCAGTACTTC. Translation gives CASSQVGTGGKLAKNIQYF.

The chain uses TRBV19 and TRBJ2-7, with 10 bases aligning to TRBD1. Per germline, CDR1 LNHDA and CDR2 SQIVND (reference sequence). The junction had 8 bases not matched to a gene; V was cut back by 9 bases and J by 3 bases. The CDR3 loop spans 14 amino acids. The CDR3 here is CASSGTGVGYEQYF. For the CDR3, the DNA is TGTGCCAGCTCCGGGACAGGGGTAGGCTACGAGCAGTACTTC.

Comment on this clone: An end of the junction differs from the germline gene, which may be a read error. The chain links TRBV7-7 to TRBJ2-3, with TRBD2 as a possible D gene (5 bases). The CDR3 is 14 residues long. CDR1 and CDR2 from the germline V gene are SSHAT and FNYEAQ (reference sequence). The CDR3 coding sequence is TGTGCTAGCAGCTTATGGGGAGGCACAGATACGCAGTATTTT. It translates to CASSLWGGTDTQYF.

The sample holds a few counts of this clone. The rearrangement links TRBV4-3 to TRBJ2-1, with a tentative D call TRBD2 (7 bases). The V gene lost 1 base and the J gene lost 0 bases, with 10 bases spanning the gap. The V gene's germline CDR1 is LGHNA and CDR2 YSLEER. There are 16 residues in the CDR3. The CDR3 DNA reads as TGCGCCAGCAGCCAAGTAAGGGGGGGCTCCTACAATGAGCAGTTCTTC. It is translated as CASSQVRGGSYNEQFF.

On this clone itself: Within the sample, other DNA sequences also encode this same CDR3. The chain recombines TRBV28 with TRBJ1-5; 10 nucleotides align to TRBD1. With 4 bases clipped from V and 4 bases from J, the junction kept 4 bases outside the gene matches. The CDR3 contains 15 residues. The germline V gene has CDR1 MDHEN and CDR2 SYDVKM. The CDR3 DNA reads as TGTGCCAGCAGTTCGGGACAGGGGAATAATCAGCCCCAGCATTTT. This codes for CASSSGQGNNQPQHF.

The genes are TRBV19 and TRBJ1-3; TRBD1 aligns across 12 bases. V was pared by 3 bases and J by 8 bases, with 5 bases of the junction left unmatched. The CDR3 has 15 amino acids. The germline gives CDR1 LNHDA, CDR2 SQIVND (reference sequence). This chain's CDR3 is CASSIGTGGLDTIYF. CDR3 nucleotides: TGTGCCAGTAGTATTGGGACAGGGGGCCTAGACACCATATATTTT.

This clone was seen only a few times. The chain is built from TRBV19 and TRBJ1-3, with 9 bases fitting TRBD1. Germline CDR1 and CDR2: LNHDA and SQIVND (reference sequence). V lost 3 bases to trimming and J lost 3 bases; unmatched junction nucleotides: 6. The CDR3 extends over 16 amino acids. CDR3 in DNA: TGTGCCAGTAGTATTATGACAGGGGGATTTGGAAACACCATATATTTT. Translated, it gives CASSIMTGGFGNTIYF.

The chain links TRBV6-4 to TRBJ2-2, with 7 bases that match TRBD1. Per the germline V gene, CDR1 is MRHNA and CDR2 is SNTAGT. The length of the CDR3 is 16 residues. J lost 0 bases, V lost 6 bases, and 7 bases had no gene match. The CDR3 bases are TGTGCCAGCAGGCCAACAGGGGAGACGAACACCGGGGAGCTGTTTTTT. Protein sequence: CASRPTGETNTGELFF.

The chain joins TRBV4-3 to TRBJ2-1; tentatively, D is TRBD1 (6 bases). The germline V gene encodes CDR1 LGHNA and CDR2 YSLEER. The CDR3 has 14 amino acids. The V gene lost 2 bases and the J gene lost 6 bases, with 11 bases spanning the gap. The CDR3 sequence is CASSQLDRSNEQFF. CDR3 sequence (DNA): TGCGCCAGCAGCCAACTAGACAGGTCCAATGAGCAGTTCTTC.

Only one count was recorded for this clone. This chain uses TRBV10-3 with TRBJ2-7; 9 positions agree with TRBD2. This CDR3 region has 15 residues. Germline V gene lookup returns CDR1 ENHRY and CDR2 SYGVKD. V trimming: 3 bases; J trimming: 0 bases; junction bases outside the gene matches: 3. For the CDR3, the DNA is TGTGCCATCAGTGACAGGCGGGGGGGCTCCTACGAGCAGTACTTC. It encodes CAISDRRGGSYEQYF.

This rearrangement joins TRBV5-4 to TRBJ2-7; TRBD1 matches 7 bases. V lost 2 bases and J lost 2; bases outside the gene matches: 4. From germline, CDR1 is SGHNT and CDR2 YYREEE (reference sequence). The CDR3 consists of 14 residues. CDR3 nucleotides: TGTGCCAGCAGCTTAAACAGGGGAACCTACGAGCAGTACTTC. Residues: CASSLNRGTYEQYF.

V and J are TRBV5-1 and TRBJ2-3, with D perhaps matching TRBD2 (6 bases). This CDR3 is built from 16 residues. The V gene's germline CDR1 is SGHRS and CDR2 YFSETQ. The ends were cut back, 0 bases at V and 1 base at J, with 12 bases in the middle. The CDR3 DNA reads TGCGCCAGCAGCTTGGGGGGACTCCAGGGCACAGATACGCAGTATTTT. It codes for CASSLGGLQGTDTQYF.

CDR3 nucleotides: TGCGCCAGCAGCTTGGTTCCGGGACAGGCGTTTAACTATGGCTACACCTTC. It codes for CASSLVPGQAFNYGYTF. The V and J genes are TRBV5-1 and TRBJ1-2; 8 bases fit TRBD1. There are 17 residues in the CDR3. Per germline, CDR1 SGHRS and CDR2 YFSETQ. Trimming at V came to 0 bases and at J to 1 base, leaving 8 bases not matched to a gene.

This clone was found a few times. This chain joins TRBV10-3 and TRBJ1-5; the D is unclear. The CDR3 totals 14 residues. Germline V gene lookup returns CDR1 ENHRY and CDR2 SYGVKD. Trimming took off 6 bases at V and 0 bases at J, with 9 bases between the two ends. The chain's CDR3 is CAIREGNSNQPQHF. The CDR3 DNA reads as TGTGCCATCAGGGAGGGCAATAGCAATCAGCCCCAGCATTTT.

This chain links TRBV5-1 with TRBJ2-7, with TRBD1 matching over 9 bases. Looked up from germline, CDR1 is SGHRS and CDR2 is YFSETQ. This CDR3 region has 15 residues. V was clipped by 4 bases and J by 2 bases; unmatched bases: 7. CDR3 sequence (DNA): TGCGCCAGCAGCGAGGGACAGGGACTTACCTACGAGCAGTACTTC. Its translation is CASSEGQGLTYEQYF.

The rearrangement links TRBV10-3 to TRBJ2-7; tentative D call: TRBD1 (7 bases). Germline loops: CDR1 ENHRY, CDR2 SYGVKD. The CDR3 has 14 amino acids. Trimming removed 8 bases at V and 0 bases at J, with 14 bases between. CDR3 residues: CAIRETGSSYEQYF. DNA for the CDR3: TGTGCCATCCGGGAGACAGGGAGCTCCTACGAGCAGTACTTC.

This clone was seen a handful of times. The same CDR3 arises from other DNA sequences in this sample as well. The chain couples TRBV27 to TRBJ1-6; a possible D gene is TRBD1 (6 bases). This CDR3 has 14 residues. CDR1 is MNHEY and CDR2 is SMNVEV in the germline V gene (reference sequence). The ends were cut back, 5 bases at V and 5 bases at J, with 10 bases in the middle. CDR3 sequence reads: CASSEQGDNSPLHF. The CDR3 DNA sequence: TGTGCCAGCAGTGAACAGGGTGATAATTCACCCCTCCACTTT.

The CDR3 spells CASRPPGPLEKLFF. CDR3 coding DNA: TGTGCCAGCAGGCCTCCGGGTCCCCTGGAAAAACTGTTTTTT. The chain links TRBV2 to TRBJ1-4; D remains ambiguous. The V end was cut by 6 bases, the J end by 8 bases, with 16 bases between. CDR1 and CDR2 (germline): SNHLY, FYNNEI. This CDR3 contains 14 residues.